This passage covers 18 T cell receptor beta chains from one sample sequenced in a study of cytomegalovirus exposure and HLA in healthy donors. Measured with immunoSEQ multiplex PCR; TCRdb has only the in-frame clones, and not every one. The repertoire holds tens of thousands of clones, with 97% as singletons. The sequencing input was PBMCs. The receptor set was obtained from a woman aged 18-30 years in good health and CMV-seropositive.

CDR3 in DNA: TGTGCCAGCAGCCATTTCCGGACTAGCGTGAGCTACGAGCAGTACTTC. It encodes CASSHFRTSVSYEQYF. The chain couples TRBV14 to TRBJ2-7; 9 bases align to TRBD2. The CDR3 sequence is 16 residues long. The V gene's germline CDR1 is SGHDN and CDR2 FVKESK. The V gene end was trimmed by 3 bases and the J gene end by 3 bases; junction bases not matched to a gene: 9.

J is TRBJ1-5 and V is TRBV10-2; TRBD1 agrees at 8 bases. The CDR3 sequence is 16 residues long. Looked up from germline, CDR1 is WSHSY and CDR2 is SAAADI. The trim removed 4 bases at V and 1 base at J, leaving 6 bases unmatched. The CDR3 region is CASSGPTGVSNQPQHF. CDR3 sequence (DNA): TGCGCCAGCAGTGGGCCGACAGGGGTCAGCAATCAGCCCCAGCATTTT.

This clone was seen a single time. The J gene is TRBJ2-1, the V gene TRBV28; 12 bases line up with TRBD1. After removal of 8 bases from V and 15 bases from J, the junction contained 14 bases not matched to a gene. Germline V gene data show CDR1 as MDHEN and CDR2 as SYDVKM. The CDR3 spans 14 residues. This CDR3 reads CASGLPGQGASGFF. The DNA for the CDR3 is TGTGCCAGCGGACTACCGGGACAGGGGGCAAGCGGGTTCTTC.

The V gene is TRBV2, the J gene TRBJ2-2; perhaps TRBD2 as D (6 bases). Germline assignment: CDR1 SNHLY and CDR2 FYNNEI. Trimming removed 4 bases at V and 1 base at J, with 13 bases between. This CDR3 region has 16 residues. For the CDR3, the DNA is TGTGCCAGCAGTGGCTTTGGGGGGAGGAACACCGGGGAGCTGTTTTTT. The encoded protein is CASSGFGGRNTGELFF.

The rearrangement uses TRBV6-6 and TRBJ2-1; D might be TRBD2 (6 bases). The CDR3 covers 15 residues. The V gene lost 0 bases and the J gene lost 4 bases, with 10 bases spanning the gap. Per the germline V gene, CDR1 is MNHNY and CDR2 is SVGAGI (reference sequence). CDR3 sequence: CASSYSGGDYNEQFF. For the CDR3, the DNA is TGTGCCAGCAGTTACTCGGGCGGGGATTACAATGAGCAGTTCTTC.

This clone was picked up one time. V is TRBV30 and J is TRBJ2-7; D not resolved. Trimming stripped 7 bases from V and 4 bases from J, with 11 bases between. The germline gives CDR1 GTSNPN, CDR2 SVGIG (reference sequence). The CDR3 has 11 amino acids. The CDR3, as DNA: TGTGCCTCCGGGTCATTATACGAGCAGTACTTC. Amino acid sequence: CASGSLYEQYF.

This clone was found once. The chain carries TRBV5-6 and TRBJ2-7; maybe TRBD2 (5 bases). V was trimmed by 2 bases and J by 3 bases, leaving 12 bases between them. Germline values: CDR1 SGHDT, CDR2 YYEEEE. The CDR3 has 14 amino acids. The DNA of the CDR3 is TGTGCCAGCAGCTTATACGGGGAAGGCTACGAGCAGTACTTC. This sequence encodes CASSLYGEGYEQYF.

The J gene is TRBJ2-7, the V gene TRBV30; 9 bases are a match to TRBD1. CDR1 is GTSNPN and CDR2 is SVGIG in the germline V gene (reference sequence). V was pared by 2 bases and J by 0 bases, with 8 bases of the junction left unmatched. The CDR3 consists of 16 residues. CDR3 loop: CAWSTPGQGLSYEQYF. Here the CDR3 DNA reads TGTGCCTGGAGTACACCGGGACAGGGCCTCTCCTACGAGCAGTACTTC.

The chain uses TRBV5-4 and TRBJ2-3, with 9 bases that match TRBD2. CDR1 and CDR2 from the germline V gene are SGHNT and YYREEE (reference sequence). J was trimmed by 0 bases and V by 0 bases; bases with no gene match: 2. This CDR3 has 16 amino acids. The CDR3, as DNA: TGTGCCAGCAGCTTGGGGGGACTAGCTAGCACAGATACGCAGTATTTT. It specifies CASSLGGLASTDTQYF. Together with reference TRBV5-4 and TRBJ2-3, the CDR3 gives the full variable domain: ETGVTQSPTHLIKTRGQQVTLRCSSQSGHNTVSWYQQALGQGPQFIFQYYREEENGRGNFPPRFSGLQFPNYSSELNVNALELDDSALYLCASSLGGLASTDTQYFGPGTRLTVL.

The chain links TRBV6-1 to TRBJ2-1; D is possibly TRBD1 (6 bases). The germline V gene has CDR1 MNHNS and CDR2 SASEGT. This CDR3 has 12 residues. V was shortened by 10 bases and J by 4 bases, with 11 bases between the two germline ends. The CDR3 DNA sequence: TGTGCCACGTCACAGGGTTACAATGAGCAGTTCTTC. This codes for CATSQGYNEQFF.

Written as DNA, the CDR3 is TGTGCCAGCAGCTTAGGACAGGCCAACCCAAATGGCTACACCTTC. This translates into CASSLGQANPNGYTF. The rearrangement uses TRBV7-9 and TRBJ1-2; TRBD1 might be the D (6 bases). Trimming stripped 1 base from V and 6 bases from J, with 15 bases between. Germline CDR1 SEHNR, CDR2 FQNEAQ (reference sequence). This CDR3 spans 15 amino acids.

The CDR3 nucleotides read TGTGCCAGCAGTGAGGGGGGGACCACCTCTGGGGCCAACGTCCTGACTTTC. Residues: CASSEGGTTSGANVLTF. V is TRBV2 and J is TRBJ2-6; 7 bases agree with TRBD2. The CDR3 has 17 residues. Trimming removed 3 bases from V and 0 bases from J; junction bases left unmatched: 5. Germline lookup yields CDR1 SNHLY and CDR2 FYNNEI.

The sample holds a few counts of this clone. CDR3 sequence: CASGRTEDYGYTF. Here the CDR3 DNA reads TGTGCCAGCGGACGGACGGAGGACTATGGCTACACCTTC. The chain has TRBV21-1 and TRBJ1-2. TRBV21-1 is a documented pseudogene. The CDR3 consists of 13 residues.

A single count supports this clone. V and J are TRBV20-1 and TRBJ2-1, with D unclear. Per the germline V gene, CDR1 is DFQATT and CDR2 is SNEGSKA (reference sequence). CDR3 length: 11 amino acids. V was pared by 2 bases and J by 10 bases, with 9 bases between. Here the CDR3 reads CSARHVGEQFF. CDR3 coding DNA: TGCAGTGCTAGACACGTCGGGGAGCAGTTCTTC.

The chain couples TRBV28 to TRBJ1-1; 8 bases match TRBD1. The CDR3 spans 16 residues. The V and J ends lost 5 bases and 5 bases, in that order; junction bases with no gene match: 13. CDR1 is MDHEN, CDR2 SYDVKM, per germline. The CDR3 loop is CASSLRQGRGRTEAFF. As DNA, the CDR3 is TGTGCCAGCAGTCTCCGACAGGGGCGAGGGAGAACTGAAGCTTTCTTT.

This chain links TRBV4-1 with TRBJ1-1; 10 bases line up with TRBD1. CDR3 length: 17 amino acids. With 1 base clipped from V and 3 bases from J, the junction kept 8 bases outside the gene matches. Germline CDR1 MGHRA, CDR2 YSYEKL. The CDR3 DNA is TGCGCCAGCAGCCAAGTTGCCGGGACAGGGGCGGACACTGAAGCTTTCTTT. It specifies CASSQVAGTGADTEAFF.

The chain combines TRBV30 with TRBJ2-3; no clear D. V was shortened by 7 bases and J by 1 base, with 18 bases between the two germline ends. The germline CDR1 and CDR2 sequences are GTSNPN and SVGIG (reference sequence). The CDR3 spans 15 residues. Here the CDR3 reads CASVSPAVGTDTQYF. DNA of the CDR3: TGTGCCTCAGTGAGTCCGGCGGTTGGCACAGATACGCAGTATTTT.

The CDR3 nucleotides are TGTGCCAGTGGACTAGCGGGTTACGCGAACACCGGGGAGCTGTTTTTT. Translated: CASGLAGYANTGELFF. This sequence joins TRBV7-9 and TRBJ2-2; the match to TRBD2 covers 11 bases. The trim removed 9 bases at V and 0 bases at J, leaving 6 bases unmatched. This CDR3 contains 16 residues. Germline CDR1 SEHNR, CDR2 FQNEAQ (reference sequence).